The present entry profiles one T cell receptor (beta chain) with its context. Its antigen is not identified. This sequence may be a read error, since a much larger clone differs from it by one base. The data stem from a study of tumor-infiltrating lymphocytes in primary liver carcinoma. Study-level findings and limits: Tumor-adjacent and tumor-blood pairs overlapped less than tumor region pairs did.

Germline DNA was extracted alongside blood RNA, which was obtained from unsorted whole blood. Production of TCR beta cDNA used 500 ng total RNA together with a constant-region primer. Investigators got TCR beta libraries out of three nested multiplex PCR rounds, done with slightly modified ARM-PCR. In TCRdb, the multiplex PCR reads were re-called with MiXCR into one record per CDR3 protein. The sample holds about 320,000 distinct CDR3 sequences; roughly two thirds are singletons and the top ten take roughly 8.9%. The origin of this receptor is a man aged 40-49 years with primary liver carcinoma and hepatitis B virus infection. Sequencing was done on a sample of peripheral blood.

The CDR3 DNA follows: TGTGCCTGGAGTCGACACGGAATAGACTATGGCTACACCTTC. It yields the protein CAWSRHGIDYGYTF. V is TRBV30 and J is TRBJ1-2, with D hard to call. This CDR3 spans 14 amino acids. CDR1 is GTSNPN and CDR2 is SVGIG in the germline V gene (reference sequence). Trimming removed 2 bases at V and 3 bases at J, with 13 bases between.